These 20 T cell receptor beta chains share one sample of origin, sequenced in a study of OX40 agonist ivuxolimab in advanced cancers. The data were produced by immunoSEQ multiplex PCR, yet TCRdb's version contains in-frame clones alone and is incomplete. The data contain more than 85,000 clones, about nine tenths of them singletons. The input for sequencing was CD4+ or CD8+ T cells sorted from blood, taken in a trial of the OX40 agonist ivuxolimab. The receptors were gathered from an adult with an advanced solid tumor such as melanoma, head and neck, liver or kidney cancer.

CDR3 nucleotide sequence: TGTGCCAGCAGCTTAGTCGGGGGTGCCTACTTGAACACTGAAGCTTTCTTT. Residues: CASSLVGGAYLNTEAFF. The chain employs TRBV7-2 and TRBJ1-1; D is possibly TRBD1 (5 bases). The CDR3 extends over 17 amino acids. The germline V and J ends were trimmed by 1 base and 0 bases, with 15 bases remaining between them. Germline V gene sequence: CDR1 SGHTA, CDR2 FQGNSA. The full variable domain, its missing parts supplied by reference TRBV7-2 and TRBJ1-1, is GAGVSQSPSNKVTEKGKDVELRCDPISGHTALYWYRQSLGQGLEFLIYFQGNSAPDKSGLPSDRFSAERTGGSVSTLTIQRTQQEDSAVYLCASSLVGGAYLNTEAFFGQGTRLTVV.

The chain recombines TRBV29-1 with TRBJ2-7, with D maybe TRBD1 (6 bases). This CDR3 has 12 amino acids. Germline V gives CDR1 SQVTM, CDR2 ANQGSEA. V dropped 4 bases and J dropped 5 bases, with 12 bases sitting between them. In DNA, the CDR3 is TGCAGCGTTGTGAAGGGGGTCCACGAGCAGTACTTC. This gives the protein CSVVKGVHEQYF.

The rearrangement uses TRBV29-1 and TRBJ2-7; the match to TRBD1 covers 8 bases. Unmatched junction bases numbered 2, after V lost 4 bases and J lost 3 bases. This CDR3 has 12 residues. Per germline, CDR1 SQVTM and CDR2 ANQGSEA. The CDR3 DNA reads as TGCAGCGTTGTTACAGGGGGCTACGAGCAGTACTTC. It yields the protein CSVVTGGYEQYF.

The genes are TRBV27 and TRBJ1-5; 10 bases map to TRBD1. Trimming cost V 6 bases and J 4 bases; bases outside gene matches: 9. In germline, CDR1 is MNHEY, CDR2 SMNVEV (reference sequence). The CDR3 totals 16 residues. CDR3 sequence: CASSQTGTGVNQPQHF. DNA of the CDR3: TGTGCCAGCAGCCAAACCGGGACAGGGGTTAATCAGCCCCAGCATTTT.

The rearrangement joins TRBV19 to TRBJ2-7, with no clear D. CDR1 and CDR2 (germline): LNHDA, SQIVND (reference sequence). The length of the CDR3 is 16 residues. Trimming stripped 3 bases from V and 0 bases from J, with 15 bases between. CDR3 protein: CASSISWAPNSYEQYF. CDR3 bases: TGTGCCAGTAGTATTTCATGGGCTCCCAACTCCTACGAGCAGTACTTC. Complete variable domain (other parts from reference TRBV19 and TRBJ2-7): DGGITQSPKYLFRKEGQNVTLSCEQNLNHDAMYWYRQDPGQGLRLIYYSQIVNDFQKGDIAEGYSVSREKKESFPLTVTSAQKNPTAFYLCASSISWAPNSYEQYFGPGTRLTVT.

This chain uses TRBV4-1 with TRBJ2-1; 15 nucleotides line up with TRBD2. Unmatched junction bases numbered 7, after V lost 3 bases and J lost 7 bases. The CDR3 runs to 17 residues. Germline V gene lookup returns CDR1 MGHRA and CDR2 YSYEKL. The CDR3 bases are TGCGCCAGCAGCCAGCCCCCAGGGACTAGCGGGAGGAATGAGCAGTTCTTC. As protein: CASSQPPGTSGRNEQFF.

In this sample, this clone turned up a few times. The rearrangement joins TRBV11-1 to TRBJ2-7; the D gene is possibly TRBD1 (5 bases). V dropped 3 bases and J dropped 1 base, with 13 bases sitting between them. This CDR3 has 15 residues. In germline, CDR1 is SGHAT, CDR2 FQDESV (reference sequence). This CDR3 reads CASSFRAHPSYEQYF. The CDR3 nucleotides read TGTGCCAGCAGCTTCAGGGCCCACCCTTCCTACGAGCAGTACTTC. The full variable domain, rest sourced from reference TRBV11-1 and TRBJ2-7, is EAEVAQSPRYKITEKSQAVAFWCDPISGHATLYWYRQILGQGPELLVQFQDESVVDDSQLPKDRFSAERLKGVDSTLKIQPAELGDSAMYLCASSFRAHPSYEQYFGPGTRLTVT.

CDR3 residues: CASTKPSGTPEAFF. The CDR3 DNA reads as TGTGCCAGCACCAAACCATCCGGGACACCTGAAGCTTTCTTT. The genes are TRBV6-5 and TRBJ1-1; a possible D gene is TRBD1 (6 bases). This CDR3 region has 14 residues. Trimming took off 7 bases at V and 6 bases at J, with 18 bases between the two ends. The germline V gene has CDR1 MNHEY and CDR2 SVGAGI.

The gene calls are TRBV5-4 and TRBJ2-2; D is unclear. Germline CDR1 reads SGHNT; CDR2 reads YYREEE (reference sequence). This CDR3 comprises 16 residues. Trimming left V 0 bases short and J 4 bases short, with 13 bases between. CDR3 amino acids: CASSLAPRGSTGELFF. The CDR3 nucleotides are TGTGCCAGCAGCTTGGCTCCCCGCGGTAGCACCGGGGAGCTGTTTTTT.

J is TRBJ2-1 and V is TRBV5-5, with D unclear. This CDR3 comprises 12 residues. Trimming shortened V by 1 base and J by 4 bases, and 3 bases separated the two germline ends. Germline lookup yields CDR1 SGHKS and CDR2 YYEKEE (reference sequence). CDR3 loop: CASSLNYNEQFF. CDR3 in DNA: TGTGCCAGCAGCTTGAATTACAATGAGCAGTTCTTC.

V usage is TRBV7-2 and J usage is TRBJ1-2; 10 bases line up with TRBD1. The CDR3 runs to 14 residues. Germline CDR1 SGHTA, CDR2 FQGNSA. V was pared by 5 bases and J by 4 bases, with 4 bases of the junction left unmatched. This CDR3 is CASSRGQGPYGYTF. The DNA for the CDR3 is TGTGCCAGCAGCCGGGGACAGGGGCCCTATGGCTACACCTTC.

The CDR3 loop reads CASSGTGHNQPQHF. CDR3 DNA: TGTGCCAGCAGTGGTACAGGGCATAATCAGCCCCAGCATTTT. The V call is TRBV25-1, the J call TRBJ1-5, with D perhaps matching TRBD1 (6 bases). Trimming removed 4 bases at V and 4 bases at J, with 11 bases between. Germline values: CDR1 MGHDK, CDR2 SYGVNS. This CDR3 is built from 14 residues.

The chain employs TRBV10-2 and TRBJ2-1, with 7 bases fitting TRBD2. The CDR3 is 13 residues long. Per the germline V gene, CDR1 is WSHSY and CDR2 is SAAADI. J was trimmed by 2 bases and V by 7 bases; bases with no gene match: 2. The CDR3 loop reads CASKAGAYNEQFF. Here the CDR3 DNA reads TGCGCCAGCAAGGCGGGAGCCTACAATGAGCAGTTCTTC.

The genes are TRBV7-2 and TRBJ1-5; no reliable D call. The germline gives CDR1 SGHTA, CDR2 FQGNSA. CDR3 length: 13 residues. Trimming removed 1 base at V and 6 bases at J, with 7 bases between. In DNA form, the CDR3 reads TGTGCCAGCAGCTTAGACGTCCCTCAGCCCCAGCATTTT. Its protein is CASSLDVPQPQHF.

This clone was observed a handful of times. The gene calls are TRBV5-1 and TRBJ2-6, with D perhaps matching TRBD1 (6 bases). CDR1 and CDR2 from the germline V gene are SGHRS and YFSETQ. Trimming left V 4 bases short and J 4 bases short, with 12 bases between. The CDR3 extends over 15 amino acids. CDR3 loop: CASSAQGLGANVLTF. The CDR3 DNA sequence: TGCGCCAGCAGCGCACAGGGTTTGGGGGCCAACGTCCTGACTTTC. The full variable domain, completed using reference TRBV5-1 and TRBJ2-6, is KAGVTQTPRYLIKTRGQQVTLSCSPISGHRSVSWYQQTPGQGLQFLFEYFSETQRNKGNFPGRFSGRQFSNSRSEMNVSTLELGDSALYLCASSAQGLGANVLTFGAGSRLTVL.

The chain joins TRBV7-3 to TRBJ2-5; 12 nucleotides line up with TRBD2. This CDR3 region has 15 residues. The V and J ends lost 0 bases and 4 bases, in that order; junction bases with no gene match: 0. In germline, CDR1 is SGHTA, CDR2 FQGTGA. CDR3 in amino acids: CASSLTGLAGETQYF. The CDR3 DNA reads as TGTGCCAGCAGCTTAACGGGACTAGCGGGAGAGACCCAGTACTTC.

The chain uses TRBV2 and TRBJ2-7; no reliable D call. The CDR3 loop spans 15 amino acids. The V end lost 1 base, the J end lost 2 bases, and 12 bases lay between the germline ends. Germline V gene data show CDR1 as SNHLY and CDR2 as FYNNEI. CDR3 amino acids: CASSEDGGAAYEQYF. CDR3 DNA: TGTGCCAGCAGTGAAGACGGTGGAGCAGCCTACGAGCAGTACTTC. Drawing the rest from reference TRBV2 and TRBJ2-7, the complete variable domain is EPEVTQTPSHQVTQMGQEVILRCVPISNHLYFYWYRQILGQKVEFLVSFYNNEISEKSEIFDDQFSVERPDGSNFTLKIRSTKLEDSAMYFCASSEDGGAAYEQYFGPGTRLTVT.

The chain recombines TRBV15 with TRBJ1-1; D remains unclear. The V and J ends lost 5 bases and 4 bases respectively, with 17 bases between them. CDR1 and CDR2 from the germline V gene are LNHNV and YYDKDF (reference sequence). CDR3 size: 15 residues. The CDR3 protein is CATSVTGRLGTEAFF. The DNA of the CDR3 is TGTGCCACCAGCGTTACCGGGAGGCTTGGCACTGAAGCTTTCTTT.

CDR3 DNA sequence: TGTGCCAGCATCCGGACAGGGGGTTCCTATGGCTACACCTTC. It yields the protein CASIRTGGSYGYTF. This rearrangement joins TRBV28 to TRBJ1-2, with 10 bases matching TRBD1. The length of the CDR3 is 14 residues. Unmatched junction bases numbered 6, after V lost 7 bases and J lost 4 bases. Per the germline V gene, CDR1 is MDHEN and CDR2 is SYDVKM.

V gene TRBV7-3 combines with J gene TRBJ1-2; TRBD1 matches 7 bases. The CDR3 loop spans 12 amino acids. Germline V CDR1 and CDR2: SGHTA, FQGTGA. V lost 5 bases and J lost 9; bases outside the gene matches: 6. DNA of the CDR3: TGTGCCAGCAGCCCACGACAGGGTAGCTACACCTTC. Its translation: CASSPRQGSYTF.